Following are 18 T cell receptor beta chains from one sample sequenced in a study of blood T cell repertoires in COVID-19. Sequencing was performed with immunoSEQ multiplex PCR; in TCRdb, only in-frame clones are kept and a portion is missing. This sample has 250,000 to 350,000 clones, with roughly 80% found just once. Material: peripheral blood. The origin of the receptors is a human donor with COVID-19, enrolled during active disease. The donor label of this sample is uncertain.

The CDR3, as DNA: TGTGCCAGCACCCGAGGGACTGTCGGGCACGAGCAGTACTTC. This codes for CASTRGTVGHEQYF. This chain uses TRBV6-5 with TRBJ2-7, with a tentative D call TRBD2 (6 bases). Germline loops: CDR1 MNHEY, CDR2 SVGAGI. The CDR3 is 14 amino acids. The germline V and J ends were trimmed by 7 bases and 5 bases, with 18 bases remaining between them.

The gene calls are TRBV5-1 and TRBJ2-2; D unclear. This CDR3 spans 15 amino acids. CDR1 SGHRS and CDR2 YFSETQ come from the germline V gene. V was trimmed by 6 bases and J by 2 bases, leaving 14 bases between them. The CDR3 DNA reads as TGCGCCAGCAACCCTGGCGGAGAAAACACCGGGGAGCTGTTTTTT. Translated: CASNPGGENTGELFF.

The chain recombines TRBV6-2 or TRBV6-3 with TRBJ2-7, with TRBD2 matching 11 bases. This CDR3 contains 15 residues. V was clipped by 5 bases and J by 3 bases; unmatched bases: 6. Looked up from germline, CDR1 is MNHEY and CDR2 is SVGEGT. The CDR3 sequence: CASSSLAGGLYEQYF. CDR3 nucleotides: TGTGCCAGCAGTAGTCTAGCGGGAGGACTCTACGAGCAGTACTTC.

V and J are TRBV7-8 and TRBJ2-7, with a tentative D call TRBD1 (6 bases). This CDR3 has 13 residues. Germline-derived CDR1 and CDR2 are SGHVS and FQNEAQ. V lost 0 bases and J 4 bases, leaving 7 bases between the germline ends. The CDR3 sequence is CASSLAQGYEQYF. The CDR3 coding sequence is TGTGCCAGCAGCTTAGCACAGGGTTACGAGCAGTACTTC.

The chain couples TRBV14 to TRBJ1-1; D is possibly TRBD1 (6 bases). The CDR3 is made up of 17 amino acids. V was pared by 6 bases and J by 3 bases, with 23 bases between. Germline lookup yields CDR1 SGHDN and CDR2 FVKESK. The CDR3 reads CASSFDDRKGRYTEAFF. In nucleotides, the CDR3 is TGTGCCAGCAGTTTCGACGACAGGAAGGGTAGATACACTGAAGCTTTCTTT.

This CDR3 reads CASSKRGGLAGGETQYF. The CDR3 bases are TGTGCCAGCTCCAAGAGGGGCGGACTAGCGGGAGGAGAGACCCAGTACTTC. The chain is built from TRBV7-9 and TRBJ2-5; 14 positions match TRBD2. Germline V gene data show CDR1 as SEHNR and CDR2 as FQNEAQ (reference sequence). The CDR3 consists of 17 residues. V lost 8 bases to trimming and J lost 4 bases; unmatched junction nucleotides: 12.

The V and J genes are TRBV30 and TRBJ1-6; 7 bases map to TRBD1. Germline V lookup: CDR1 GTSNPN, CDR2 SVGIG (reference sequence). The CDR3 length is 14 residues. V dropped 1 base and J dropped 5; count of bases not matched to a gene: 2. The CDR3 DNA follows: TGTGCCTGGAGTGGGGACAGTCATAATTCACCCCTCCACTTT. Translating it yields CAWSGDSHNSPLHF.

This sequence joins TRBV2 and TRBJ2-7; TRBD2 is a possible D gene (6 bases). CDR1 is SNHLY and CDR2 is FYNNEI in the germline V gene. CDR3 length equals 14 residues. V was pared by 11 bases and J by 1 base, with 18 bases between. DNA for the CDR3: TGTGCCTCGGCGGTCGAGGGAGGATCCTACGAGCAGTACTTC. Encoded protein: CASAVEGGSYEQYF.

In its sample, this clone is medium-sized (0.01 to 0.1%). This CDR3 is CASSPRNVGATLHF. As DNA, the CDR3 is TGTGCCAGCTCACCGAGGAATGTCGGTGCAACCCTCCACTTT. The V gene is TRBV18, the J gene TRBJ1-6, with no clear D. The CDR3 is 14 amino acids. Looked up from germline, CDR1 is KGHSH and CDR2 is LQKENI. Trimming removed 3 bases from V and 14 bases from J, with 17 bases in between. Looking up the rest from reference TRBV18 and TRBJ1-6 gives the full variable domain: NAGVMQNPRHLVRRRGQEARLRCSPMKGHSHVYWYRQLPEEGLKFMVYLQKENIIDESGMPKERFSAEFPKEGPSILRIQQVVRGDSAAYFCASSPRNVGATLHFGNGTRLTVT.

The gene calls are TRBV12-3 or TRBV12-4 and TRBJ1-4; no definite D call. V shed 6 bases and J shed 5 bases, with 10 bases lying between them. The CDR3 has 13 residues. The CDR3 bases are TGTGCCAGCAGCCAGGCTGACAATGAAAAACTGTTTTTT. Protein product: CASSQADNEKLFF.

V is TRBV9 and J is TRBJ2-5; D unresolved. Per germline, CDR1 SGDLS and CDR2 YYNGEE. The CDR3 consists of 16 residues. Trimming took off 0 bases at V and 1 base at J, with 13 bases between the two ends. The CDR3 sequence: CASSVAIAYTQETQYF. CDR3 nucleotide sequence: TGTGCCAGCAGCGTAGCTATAGCCTATACCCAAGAGACCCAGTACTTC.

The V call is TRBV30, the J call TRBJ2-1; 13 bases map to TRBD2. CDR1 is GTSNPN and CDR2 is SVGIG in the germline V gene (reference sequence). V lost 2 bases and J lost 5; bases outside the gene matches: 6. CDR3 size: 16 residues. Here the CDR3 reads CAWSLFGLAGDNEQFF. CDR3 nucleotide sequence: TGTGCCTGGAGTTTATTCGGACTAGCGGGGGACAATGAGCAGTTCTTC.

J is TRBJ1-2 and V is TRBV7-9; D uncertain. Trimming removed 1 base at V and 5 bases at J, with 8 bases between. CDR1 and CDR2 (germline): SEHNR, FQNEAQ (reference sequence). CDR3 length: 13 amino acids. The CDR3 DNA sequence: TGTGCCAGCAGCTTAGACGGGAAGTATGGCTACACCTTC. Translating it yields CASSLDGKYGYTF.

This clone has more than one count but fewer than ten. The rearrangement links TRBV19 to TRBJ2-6, with 7 positions matching TRBD2. This CDR3 spans 17 amino acids. The germline V gene has CDR1 LNHDA and CDR2 SQIVND (reference sequence). V shed 6 bases, J shed 0 bases, and the junction held 8 bases outside the gene matches. CDR3 loop: CASSFGGISSGANVLTF. As DNA, the CDR3 is TGTGCCAGTAGCTTCGGGGGGATAAGCTCTGGGGCCAACGTCCTGACTTTC.

This clone has only one observation. The chain couples TRBV27 to TRBJ1-5; perhaps TRBD1 as D (6 bases). Germline CDR1 and CDR2: MNHEY and SMNVEV (reference sequence). The CDR3 contains 14 residues. V lost 10 bases and J 5 bases, leaving 18 bases between the germline ends. The CDR3 DNA reads TGTGCCACCCCGCCGGGGGGCCCTTATCAGCCCCAGCATTTT. This encodes CATPPGGPYQPQHF.

This chain joins TRBV19 and TRBJ1-6; the match to TRBD1 covers 7 bases. After removal of 6 bases from V and 6 bases from J, the junction contained 8 bases not matched to a gene. The CDR3 is made up of 15 amino acids. Germline CDR1 and CDR2: LNHDA and SQIVND (reference sequence). This CDR3 reads CASSLQGTPNSPLHF. In DNA, the CDR3 is TGTGCCAGTAGCCTACAGGGGACCCCTAATTCACCCCTCCACTTT.

The chain carries TRBV5-1 and TRBJ2-7; D might be TRBD2 (5 bases). Looked up from germline, CDR1 is SGHRS and CDR2 is YFSETQ. Trimming shortened V by 4 bases and J by 3 bases, and 11 bases separated the two germline ends. The CDR3 has 13 amino acids. CDR3 in DNA: TGCGCCAGCAGCACCCGGGATAACTACGAGCAGTACTTC. The encoded protein is CASSTRDNYEQYF. The full variable domain, with the rest looked up from reference TRBV5-1 and TRBJ2-7, is KAGVTQTPRYLIKTRGQQVTLSCSPISGHRSVSWYQQTPGQGLQFLFEYFSETQRNKGNFPGRFSGRQFSNSRSEMNVSTLELGDSALYLCASSTRDNYEQYFGPGTRLTVT.

J is TRBJ1-1 and V is TRBV25-1; D unresolved. CDR3 length equals 12 residues. CDR1 and CDR2 from the germline V gene are MGHDK and SYGVNS. V was cut by 10 bases and J by 1 base, with 10 bases left in between. CDR3 nucleotides: TGTGCCACCAGACTAGGGAACACTGAAGCTTTCTTT. Amino acid sequence: CATRLGNTEAFF.